The 20 T cell receptor beta chains in this list originate from one sample, sequenced in a study of OX40 agonist ivuxolimab in advanced cancers. Profiling relied on immunoSEQ multiplex PCR, and the TCRdb table lists in-frame clones only, not all of them. Of approximately 82,000 clones listed, approximately 85% are singletons. This specimen was CD4+ or CD8+ T cells sorted from blood, taken in a trial of the OX40 agonist ivuxolimab. These receptors all stem from an adult with an advanced solid tumor such as melanoma, head and neck, liver or kidney cancer.

The genes are TRBV2 and TRBJ1-5; D is uncertain. The CDR3 has 16 amino acids. V was clipped by 3 bases and J by 2 bases, with 14 bases between them. Germline V CDR1 and CDR2: SNHLY, FYNNEI. CDR3 sequence (DNA): TGTGCCAGCAGTGATTTTTCTCACGACGGCAATCAGCCCCAGCATTTT. It codes for CASSDFSHDGNQPQHF.

This clone appeared a single time. V gene TRBV9 combines with J gene TRBJ2-5; D gene unclear. The CDR3 covers 15 residues. Germline V gene sequence: CDR1 SGDLS, CDR2 YYNGEE. V shed 0 bases and J shed 1 base, with 10 bases lying between them. CDR3 sequence reads: CASSVGVDLQETQYF. CDR3 DNA: TGTGCCAGCAGCGTAGGGGTTGACCTCCAAGAGACCCAGTACTTC.

The chain links TRBV2 to TRBJ1-4; D perhaps matches TRBD1 (5 bases). The CDR3 length is 12 residues. Germline V gene sequence: CDR1 SNHLY, CDR2 FYNNEI. V shed 6 bases and J shed 8 bases, with 10 bases lying between them. CDR3 sequence (DNA): TGTGCCAGCAGGGGGGGAAGGGAAAAACTGTTTTTT. It yields the protein CASRGGREKLFF. The full variable domain, in which reference TRBV2 and TRBJ1-4 provide the parts outside the CDR3, is EPEVTQTPSHQVTQMGQEVILRCVPISNHLYFYWYRQILGQKVEFLVSFYNNEISEKSEIFDDQFSVERPDGSNFTLKIRSTKLEDSAMYFCASRGGREKLFFGSGTQLSVL.

This clone was observed a single time. The chain couples TRBV6-1 to TRBJ1-2, with 9 bases matching TRBD1. Germline loops: CDR1 MNHNS, CDR2 SASEGT. The CDR3 sequence is 16 residues long. V was pared by 2 bases and J by 4 bases, with 8 bases of the junction left unmatched. The CDR3 here is CASSEFLQGAPYGYTF. Written as DNA, the CDR3 is TGTGCCAGCAGTGAATTTTTACAGGGGGCCCCCTATGGCTACACCTTC.

V gene TRBV7-9 combines with J gene TRBJ2-5; no clear D. The CDR3 is 12 amino acids. Per germline, CDR1 SEHNR and CDR2 FQNEAQ (reference sequence). V lost 5 bases to trimming and J lost 5 bases, with 9 bases between them. The CDR3 coding sequence is TGTGCCAGCAGCCTCCTTGCCGAGACCCAGTACTTC. Translation: CASSLLAETQYF.

This clone was detected a few times. This chain connects TRBV4-2 to TRBJ2-7, with a weak D call TRBD1 (6 bases). V dropped 0 bases and J dropped 4 bases, with 16 bases sitting between them. This CDR3 region has 16 residues. CDR1 is LGHNA and CDR2 is YNFKEQ in the germline V gene. CDR3 bases: TGTGCCAGCAGCCAAGATGGGGCCAGGGGTTATTACGAGCAGTACTTC. This codes for CASSQDGARGYYEQYF.

The V call is TRBV10-3, the J call TRBJ2-5; no reliable D call. V lost 0 bases to trimming and J lost 2 bases, with 7 bases between them. Germline assignment: CDR1 ENHRY and CDR2 SYGVKD. The CDR3 length is 14 residues. The CDR3 region has the DNA TGTGCCATCAGTGAGTCCGGGCCGCAAGAGACCCAGTACTTC. Translating gives CAISESGPQETQYF.

The chain links TRBV5-1 to TRBJ2-2; no definite D call. Trimming stripped 0 bases from V and 5 bases from J, with 11 bases between. CDR3 length: 15 residues. Germline CDR1 and CDR2: SGHRS and YFSETQ. As DNA, the CDR3 is TGCGCCAGCAGCTTGGCAGACCCGAGGACCGGGGAGCTGTTTTTT. It is translated as CASSLADPRTGELFF.

This rearrangement joins TRBV9 to TRBJ2-2; 7 bases align to TRBD2. The trim removed 4 bases at V and 6 bases at J, leaving 12 bases unmatched. This CDR3 region has 16 residues. Germline values: CDR1 SGDLS, CDR2 YYNGEE. This CDR3 reads CASSPRRREVAGELFF. The CDR3 DNA is TGTGCCAGCAGCCCCCGGCGACGGGAGGTTGCCGGGGAGCTGTTTTTT.

V gene TRBV7-2 combines with J gene TRBJ2-1, with D possibly being TRBD2 (6 bases). Germline V lookup: CDR1 SGHTA, CDR2 FQGNSA. Trimming took 4 bases from V and 6 from J, leaving 16 bases between them. The CDR3 runs to 15 residues. In DNA, the CDR3 is TGTGCCAGCAGCTCGCAGCGACTAGGCAGCAATGAGCAGTTCTTC. It yields the protein CASSSQRLGSNEQFF. The variable domain in full, with the rest retrieved from reference TRBV7-2 and TRBJ2-1, is GAGVSQSPSNKVTEKGKDVELRCDPISGHTALYWYRQSLGQGLEFLIYFQGNSAPDKSGLPSDRFSAERTGGSVSTLTIQRTQQEDSAVYLCASSSQRLGSNEQFFGPGTRLTVL.

This chain connects TRBV30 to TRBJ2-2; possibly TRBD2 for D (6 bases). The V gene's germline CDR1 is GTSNPN and CDR2 SVGIG (reference sequence). V lost 2 bases and J lost 0, with 10 bases in between. The CDR3 totals 15 residues. CDR3 DNA sequence: TGTGCCTGGAGTAGAGGCGGGGCGAACACCGGGGAGCTGTTTTTT. Its translation is CAWSRGGANTGELFF.

This chain connects TRBV19 to TRBJ2-6, with D uncertain. CDR3 length: 19 amino acids. Germline values: CDR1 LNHDA, CDR2 SQIVND (reference sequence). V shed 7 bases and J shed 1 base, with 23 bases lying between them. The CDR3 DNA is TGTGCCAGTAAAGAACCTGACCGGAGCCCTTTTTCTGGGGCCAACGTCCTGACTTTC. This translates into CASKEPDRSPFSGANVLTF. The whole variable domain, remainder taken from reference TRBV19 and TRBJ2-6, is DGGITQSPKYLFRKEGQNVTLSCEQNLNHDAMYWYRQDPGQGLRLIYYSQIVNDFQKGDIAEGYSVSREKKESFPLTVTSAQKNPTAFYLCASKEPDRSPFSGANVLTFGAGSRLTVL.

The chain combines TRBV18 with TRBJ2-1, with 8 bases identical to TRBD1. This CDR3 has 14 amino acids. CDR1 and CDR2 from the germline V gene are KGHSH and LQKENI. Trimming removed 7 bases from V and 7 bases from J; junction bases left unmatched: 9. CDR3 residues: CASFRDQGANEQFF. The CDR3 coding sequence is TGTGCCAGCTTCCGGGACCAGGGGGCAAATGAGCAGTTCTTC.

This clone was seen only once. This chain uses TRBV2 with TRBJ2-1; 8 bases match TRBD2. This CDR3 has 14 amino acids. Germline V CDR1 and CDR2: SNHLY, FYNNEI. Trimming cost V 5 bases and J 8 bases; bases outside gene matches: 8. Here the CDR3 DNA reads TGTGCCAGCAGTAGGAGCGGGAGATTGGATGAGCAGTTCTTC. Amino acids: CASSRSGRLDEQFF. Filled out from reference TRBV2 and TRBJ2-1, the complete variable domain reads EPEVTQTPSHQVTQMGQEVILRCVPISNHLYFYWYRQILGQKVEFLVSFYNNEISEKSEIFDDQFSVERPDGSNFTLKIRSTKLEDSAMYFCASSRSGRLDEQFFGPGTRLTVL.

This chain links TRBV19 with TRBJ2-2; D remains unclear. This CDR3 is built from 14 residues. V gave up 6 bases and J gave up 4 bases, with 12 bases separating them. The germline gives CDR1 LNHDA, CDR2 SQIVND (reference sequence). CDR3: CASSQDRATGELFF. The CDR3 region has the DNA TGTGCCAGTAGCCAAGATAGGGCCACCGGGGAGCTGTTTTTT. Supplemented by reference TRBV19 and TRBJ2-2, the full variable domain reads DGGITQSPKYLFRKEGQNVTLSCEQNLNHDAMYWYRQDPGQGLRLIYYSQIVNDFQKGDIAEGYSVSREKKESFPLTVTSAQKNPTAFYLCASSQDRATGELFFGEGSRLTVL.

The chain has TRBV6-5 and TRBJ1-5; D call uncertain. Germline loops: CDR1 MNHEY, CDR2 SVGAGI. CDR3 size: 15 residues. Trimming left V 4 bases short and J 4 bases short, with 14 bases between. CDR3 region: CASSSALGVNQPQHF. The CDR3 coding sequence is TGTGCCAGCAGTTCAGCCCTTGGGGTGAATCAGCCCCAGCATTTT.

The V and J genes are TRBV30 and TRBJ2-5; D not certain. The V end was cut by 3 bases, the J end by 3 bases, with 2 bases between. From germline, CDR1 is GTSNPN and CDR2 SVGIG (reference sequence). The CDR3 is 10 residues long. CDR3 in amino acids: CAWRKETQYF. The CDR3 DNA sequence: TGTGCCTGGAGGAAAGAGACCCAGTACTTC.

This chain connects TRBV28 to TRBJ2-3, with 11 bases fitting TRBD2. With 5 bases clipped from V and 6 bases from J, the junction kept 7 bases outside the gene matches. In germline, CDR1 is MDHEN, CDR2 SYDVKM. This CDR3 region has 15 residues. The CDR3 region is CASSDPSGGKDTQYF. The CDR3 DNA sequence: TGTGCCAGCAGTGACCCTAGCGGGGGGAAGGATACGCAGTATTTT.

J is TRBJ1-2 and V is TRBV6-1, with D maybe TRBD1 (5 bases). This CDR3 spans 15 amino acids. V lost 4 bases, J lost 3 bases, and 15 bases lay in between. CDR1 is MNHNS and CDR2 is SASEGT in the germline V gene. The CDR3 protein is CASSVYSGRDYGYTF. The CDR3 DNA sequence: TGTGCCAGCAGTGTCTACTCGGGACGGGACTATGGCTACACCTTC.

This chain links TRBV11-3 with TRBJ2-3; possibly TRBD1 or TRBD2 for D (7 bases each). Trimming shortened V by 6 bases and J by 2 bases, and 15 bases separated the two germline ends. CDR3 size: 15 residues. Germline CDR1 SGHNT, CDR2 YENEEA. CDR3 bases: TGTGCCAGCAGTCCAGGGGGGGGACCCACAGATACGCAGTATTTT. Translated, it gives CASSPGGGPTDTQYF.